This TCR beta chain was recovered during a study of early T cells in non-severe SARS-CoV-2 infection (dated by TCRdb to the early 2020s). Study-wide context: Bulk RNA from unsorted whole blood was used for TCR sequencing, so alpha and beta chains could not be paired. Results the study describes overall, beyond this receptor: VDJdb matching was skewed toward anti-spike CD8 responses and likely underestimated virus-specific expansions by missing private and CD4 specificities.

To note about this clonotype: This receptor's antigen is unknown. Base qualities are not at hand, and no much larger clone is one base apart.

Libraries were made using 5' RACE. Sequencing instrument: NextSeq 500. In the TCR library protocol, unique molecular identifiers were attached to individual cDNA molecules to correct for PCR bias and sequencing error. Both TCR alpha and beta chains were sequenced, and tight co-correlation was observed between alpha and beta sequence abundances in each sample. Per the source publication's procedure: Decombinator V4 was used to perform V gene, J gene and CDR3 annotation of TCR sequences. Expanded TCRs were defined as changing significantly between any two time points under a Poisson model with p below 0.0001. TCR abundances were normalised to the total number of TCRs sequenced per sample and were expressed as counts per million. TRAV1-2 paired with TRAJ12, TRAJ20 or TRAJ33 defined MAIT TCRs, while TRAV10 paired with TRAJ18 defined iNKT TCRs. A search of VDJdb, accessed on 1 November 2021, was run for TCRs annotated to CMV, EBV and SARS-CoV-2, with TCRs annotated for multiple antigens excluded. TCRdb ran its own pipeline on the public reads, namely fastp trimming at Q25 and MiXCR clone calling, and kept in-frame beta chains. When rows share a CDR3 protein, they turn into one entry using the most common DNA and genes. The V and J calls and clone size are TCRdb's, not the authors'. The sample table shows about 68,000 distinct CDR3 sequences, and approximately 10% are seen once. The ten largest clones capture 6.4% of the sample.

A case-control design nested within a healthcare worker cohort in London, UK, was used, with weekly nasopharyngeal swab PCR tests and blood sampling performed. Healthcare workers were recruited between 23 and 31 March 2020, during the week of the UK lockdown, and were followed weekly for up to about 15 weeks. The CDR3 contains 15 residues, cysteine and phenylalanine counted. The entry retains the CDR3 DNA only, 45 bases that are in frame from base 1. Per the germline V gene, ENHRY is the CDR1 and SYGVKD is the CDR2. V is clipped by 0 bases and J by 4 bases, and the sequence between their germline boundaries is 11 bases long.

The receptor was isolated from an adult who was a healthcare worker with PCR-confirmed SARS-CoV-2 infection or an uninfected control (not recorded which). Source material: whole blood. The chain couples TRBV10-3 to TRBJ2-3; the D gene may be TRBD1 or TRBD2, since each aligns over 5 bases. This receptor has the CDR3 CAISESSGSSDTQYF. The bases are TGTGCCATCAGTGAGTCATCAGGGAGTTCAGATACGCAGTATTTT.